Included here is one T cell receptor (beta chain) sequence, with context. The PCR contained 60 Vbeta and 13 Jbeta primers. Profiling relied on immunoSEQ multiplex PCR, and the TCRdb table lists in-frame clones only, not all of them. This sample has about 140,000 clones; roughly three quarters occur once, and the top ten carry 1.5% to 2%. These data originate in a study of cytomegalovirus exposure and HLA in healthy donors. CDR3 length equals 12 residues. Deletions cut 6 bases from V and 2 bases from J, with 10 bases between. The germline V gene encodes CDR1 SQVTM and CDR2 ANQGSEA. The J gene is TRBJ1-1, the V gene TRBV29-1; a weak D match, TRBD1 (6 bases). This receptor was identified in a woman between 40 and 50 years old in good health and CMV-seronegative. Sequencing was carried out using PBMCs. CDR3 loop: CSVSQGNTEAFF. The CDR3 nucleotides read TGCAGCGTCTCACAGGGCAACACTGAAGCTTTCTTT.